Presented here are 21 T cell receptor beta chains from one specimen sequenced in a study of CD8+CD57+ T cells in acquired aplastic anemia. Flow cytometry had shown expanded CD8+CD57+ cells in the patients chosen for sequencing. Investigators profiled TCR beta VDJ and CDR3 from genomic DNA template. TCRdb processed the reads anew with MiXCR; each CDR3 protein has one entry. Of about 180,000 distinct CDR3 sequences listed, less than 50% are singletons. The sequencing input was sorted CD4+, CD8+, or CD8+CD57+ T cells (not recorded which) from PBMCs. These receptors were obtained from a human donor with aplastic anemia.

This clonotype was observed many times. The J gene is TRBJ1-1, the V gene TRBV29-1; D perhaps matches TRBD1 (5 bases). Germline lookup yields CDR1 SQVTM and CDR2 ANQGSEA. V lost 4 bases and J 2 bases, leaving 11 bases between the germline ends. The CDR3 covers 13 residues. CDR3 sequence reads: CSVGQWENTEAFF. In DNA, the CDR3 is TGCAGCGTTGGACAGTGGGAAAACACTGAAGCTTTCTTT.

The CDR3 reads CAISGTVANYGYTF. The DNA of the CDR3 is TGTGCCATCAGTGGTACGGTAGCTAACTATGGCTACACCTTC. This chain links TRBV10-3 with TRBJ1-2; D gene uncertain. The CDR3 is 14 amino acids. Trimming stripped 4 bases from V and 0 bases from J, with 9 bases between. Germline lookup yields CDR1 ENHRY and CDR2 SYGVKD.

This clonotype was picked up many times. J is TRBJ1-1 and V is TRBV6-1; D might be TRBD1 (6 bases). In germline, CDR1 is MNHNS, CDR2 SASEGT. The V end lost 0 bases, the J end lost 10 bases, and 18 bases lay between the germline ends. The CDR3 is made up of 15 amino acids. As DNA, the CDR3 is TGTGCCAGCAGTGAAGCGTCGACAGGTTTGACAGTAGCTTTCTTT. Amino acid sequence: CASSEASTGLTVAFF.

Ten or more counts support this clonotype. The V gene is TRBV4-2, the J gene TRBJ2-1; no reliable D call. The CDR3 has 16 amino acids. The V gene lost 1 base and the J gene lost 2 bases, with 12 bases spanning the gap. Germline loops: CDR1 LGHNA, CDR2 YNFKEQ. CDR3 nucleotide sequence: TGTGCCAGCAGCCAAGGGGCTCCTCCTCCCTACAATGAGCAGTTCTTC. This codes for CASSQGAPPPYNEQFF.

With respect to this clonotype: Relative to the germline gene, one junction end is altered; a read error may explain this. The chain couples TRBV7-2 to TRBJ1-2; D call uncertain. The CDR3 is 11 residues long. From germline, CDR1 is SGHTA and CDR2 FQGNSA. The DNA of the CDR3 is TGTGCCAGCAGCTTATCGCATGGCTACAGCTTC. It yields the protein CASSLSHGYSF.

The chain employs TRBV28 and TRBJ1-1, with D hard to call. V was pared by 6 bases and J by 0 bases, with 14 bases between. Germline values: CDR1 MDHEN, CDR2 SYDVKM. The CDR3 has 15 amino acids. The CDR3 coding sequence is TGTGCCAGCAGCGAAGATACAGCATTGAACACTGAAGCTTTCTTT. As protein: CASSEDTALNTEAFF.

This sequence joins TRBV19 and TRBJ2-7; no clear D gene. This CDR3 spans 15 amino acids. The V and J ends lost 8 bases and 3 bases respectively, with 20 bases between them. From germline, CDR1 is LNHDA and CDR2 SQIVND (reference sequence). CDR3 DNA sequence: TGTGCCAGTGCTGCGGTAGATACCCGCGTCTACGAGCAGTACTTC. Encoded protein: CASAAVDTRVYEQYF.

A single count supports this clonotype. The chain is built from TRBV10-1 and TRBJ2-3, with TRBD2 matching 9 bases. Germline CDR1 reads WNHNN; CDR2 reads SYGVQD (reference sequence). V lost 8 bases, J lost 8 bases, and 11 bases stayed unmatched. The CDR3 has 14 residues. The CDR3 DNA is TGCGCCAGCGGCCTTAGCGGGAGCGGGAGTACGCAGTATTTT. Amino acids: CASGLSGSGSTQYF.

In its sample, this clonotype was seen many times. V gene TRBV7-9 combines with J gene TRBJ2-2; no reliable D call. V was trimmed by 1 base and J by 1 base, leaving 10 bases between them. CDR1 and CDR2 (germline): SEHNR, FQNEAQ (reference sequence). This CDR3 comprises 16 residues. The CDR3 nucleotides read TGTGCCAGCAGCTTAGTAGTTGCGGTGAACACCGGGGAGCTGTTTTTT. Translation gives CASSLVVAVNTGELFF.

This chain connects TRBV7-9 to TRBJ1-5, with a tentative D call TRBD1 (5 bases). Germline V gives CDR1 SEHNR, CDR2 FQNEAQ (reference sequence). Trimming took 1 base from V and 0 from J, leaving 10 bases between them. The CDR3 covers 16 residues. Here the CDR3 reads CASSLGGAGSNQPQHF. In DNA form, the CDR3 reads TGTGCCAGCAGCTTAGGTGGGGCAGGTAGCAATCAGCCCCAGCATTTT.

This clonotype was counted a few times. The CDR3 nucleotides read TGCAGCGTTGTAGGGGGGACCTTCTCCTACGAGCAGTACTTC. Translation: CSVVGGTFSYEQYF. The V and J genes are TRBV29-1 and TRBJ2-7; D is possibly TRBD1 or TRBD2 (6 bases each). The CDR3 length is 14 residues. Looked up from germline, CDR1 is SQVTM and CDR2 is ANQGSEA. The V gene lost 4 bases and the J gene lost 0 bases, with 13 bases spanning the gap.

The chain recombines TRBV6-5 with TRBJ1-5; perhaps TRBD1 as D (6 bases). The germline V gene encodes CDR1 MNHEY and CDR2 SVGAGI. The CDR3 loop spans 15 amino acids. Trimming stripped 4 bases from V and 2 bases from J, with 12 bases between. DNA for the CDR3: TGTGCCAGCAGTTCTGGGGGGCAGGGCAATCAGCCCCAGCATTTT. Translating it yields CASSSGGQGNQPQHF.

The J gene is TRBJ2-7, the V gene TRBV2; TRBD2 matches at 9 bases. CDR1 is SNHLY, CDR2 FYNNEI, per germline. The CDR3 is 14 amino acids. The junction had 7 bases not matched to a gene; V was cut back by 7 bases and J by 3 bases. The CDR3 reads CASIAAGGRYEQYF. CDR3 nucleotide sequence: TGTGCCAGCATAGCAGCGGGAGGTCGCTACGAGCAGTACTTC.

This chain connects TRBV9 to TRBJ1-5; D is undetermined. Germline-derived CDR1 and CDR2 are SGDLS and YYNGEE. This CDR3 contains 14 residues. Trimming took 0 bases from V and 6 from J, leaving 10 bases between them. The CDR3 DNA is TGTGCCAGCAGCGTAGATGAGGACGGTCAGCCCCAGCATTTT. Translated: CASSVDEDGQPQHF.

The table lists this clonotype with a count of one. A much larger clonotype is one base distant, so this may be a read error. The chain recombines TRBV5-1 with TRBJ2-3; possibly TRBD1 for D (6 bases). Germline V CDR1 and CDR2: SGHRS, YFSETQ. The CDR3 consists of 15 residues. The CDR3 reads CASSLRTATTGTQYF. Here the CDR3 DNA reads TGCGCCAGCAGCCTACGGACAGCCACCACAGGTACGCAGTATTTT.

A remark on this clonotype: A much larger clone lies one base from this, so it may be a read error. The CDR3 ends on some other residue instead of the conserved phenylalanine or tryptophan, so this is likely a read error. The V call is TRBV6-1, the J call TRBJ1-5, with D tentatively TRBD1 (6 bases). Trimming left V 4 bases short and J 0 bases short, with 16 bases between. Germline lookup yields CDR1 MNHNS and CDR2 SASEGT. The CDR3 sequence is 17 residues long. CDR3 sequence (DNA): TGTGCCAGCAGTGCTACGGACAGAGCCTATAGCAATCAGCCCCAGCATTCT. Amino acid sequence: CASSATDRAYSNQPQHS.

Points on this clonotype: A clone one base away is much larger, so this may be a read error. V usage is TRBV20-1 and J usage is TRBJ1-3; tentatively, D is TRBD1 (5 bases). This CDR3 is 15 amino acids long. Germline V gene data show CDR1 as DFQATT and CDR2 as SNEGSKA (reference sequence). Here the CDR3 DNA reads TGCAGTGCTGGGACCCTGGGGAGGGATGGAAACACCACATATTTT. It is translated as CSAGTLGRDGNTTYF.

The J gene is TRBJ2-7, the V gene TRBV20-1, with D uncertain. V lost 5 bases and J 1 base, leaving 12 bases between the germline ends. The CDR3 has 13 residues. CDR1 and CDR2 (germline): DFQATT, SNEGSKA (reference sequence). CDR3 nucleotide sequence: TGCAGTGCTCGAAGGACGGCGTCCTACGAGCAGTACTTC. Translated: CSARRTASYEQYF.

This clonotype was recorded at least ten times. The CDR3 DNA sequence: TGTGCCAGCGGTGCAGGCAACTATGGCTACACCTTC. Translated: CASGAGNYGYTF. The chain is built from TRBV27 and TRBJ1-2; D not resolved. Germline V gives CDR1 MNHEY, CDR2 SMNVEV (reference sequence). V dropped 8 bases and J dropped 2 bases, with 9 bases sitting between them. CDR3 length equals 12 residues.

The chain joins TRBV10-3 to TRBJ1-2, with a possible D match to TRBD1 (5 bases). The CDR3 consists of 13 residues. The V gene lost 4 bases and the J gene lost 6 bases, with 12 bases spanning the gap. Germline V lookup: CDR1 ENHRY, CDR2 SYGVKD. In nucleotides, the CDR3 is TGTGCCATCAGTGCCATTCAGGGCAATGGCTACACCTTC. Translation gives CAISAIQGNGYTF.

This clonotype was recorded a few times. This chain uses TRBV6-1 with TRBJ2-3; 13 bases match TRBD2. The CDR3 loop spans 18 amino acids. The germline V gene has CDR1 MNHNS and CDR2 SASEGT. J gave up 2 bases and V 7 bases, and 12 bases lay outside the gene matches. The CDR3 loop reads CASIERGTSGAITDTQYF. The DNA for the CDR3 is TGTGCCAGCATCGAGCGTGGGACTAGCGGGGCAATCACAGATACGCAGTATTTT.